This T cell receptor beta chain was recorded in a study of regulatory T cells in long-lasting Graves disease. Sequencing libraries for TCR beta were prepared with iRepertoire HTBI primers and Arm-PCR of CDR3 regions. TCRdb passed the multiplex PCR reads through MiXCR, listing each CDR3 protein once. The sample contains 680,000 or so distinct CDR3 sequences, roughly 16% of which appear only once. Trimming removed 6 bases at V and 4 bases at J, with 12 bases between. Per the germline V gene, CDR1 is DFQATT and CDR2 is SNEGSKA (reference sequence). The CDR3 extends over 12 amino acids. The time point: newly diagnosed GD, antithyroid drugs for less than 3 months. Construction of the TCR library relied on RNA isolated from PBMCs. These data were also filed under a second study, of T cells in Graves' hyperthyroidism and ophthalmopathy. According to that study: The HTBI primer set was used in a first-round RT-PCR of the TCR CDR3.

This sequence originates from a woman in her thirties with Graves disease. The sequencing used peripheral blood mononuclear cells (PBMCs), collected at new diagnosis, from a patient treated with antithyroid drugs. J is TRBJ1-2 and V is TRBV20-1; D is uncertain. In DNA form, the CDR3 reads TGCAGTGCCCAAGTCGGCGGCTATGGCTACACCTTC. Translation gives CSAQVGGYGYTF.